This T cell receptor beta chain comes out of a study of blood T cell repertoires in COVID-19 (dated by TCRdb to 2019 to 2021). About the full investigation: Samples from collaborators originated in the United States, Italy and Spain and spanned both the acute and convalescent phases of COVID-19. Where available, HLA class I and class II types were obtained from metadata supplied by the sample provider rather than from assay-based typing. The prospective study material was composed of cDNA or gDNA derived from T cells, B-cell-depleted T cells, or PBMCs. The dataset comprised deeply sampled blood TCRbeta repertoires from subjects exposed to, actively infected with, or recovered from COVID-19. Nearly every sample came with metadata listing a de-identified subject ID, COVID-19 status, age in years and sex. A freely available public database, intended as a resource for researchers studying the immune response to SARS-CoV-2, is where the repertoires were released. Samples were obtained from the ongoing ImmuneRACE study (first 160 participants) and from over 1,000 subjects provided by 6 global collaborators. Study-wide conclusions, independent of this receptor: The amount of clinical and demographic metadata varied by source and participant and was provided uncurated.

Participants in the prospective study were aged roughly 18 to 90 years, lived in under 30 United States geographic areas, and enrolled through a virtual design. To assign participants to cohorts, the prospective study relied on clinical history that participants themselves reported in a screening survey and a study questionnaire. A participant counted as exposed if, within 2 weeks of entering the study, that participant had been in contact with someone who had a PCR-confirmed or clinician-diagnosed COVID-19 case. Mobile phlebotomists in the prospective study collected whole blood, serum and a nasopharyngeal or oropharyngeal swab from every participant. Participants in the prospective study had the option to provide additional blood draws and questionnaires over a roughly 2-month period. Blood samples from the prospective study were shipped frozen or at room temperature prior to DNA extraction.

Trimmed from V: 6 bases; trimmed from J: 3 bases; junction bases lacking a gene match: 9. The CDR3 holds 15 amino acids from the cysteine to the phenylalanine. Only the CDR3 DNA is retained, 45 bases long and in frame from the first base. Sequences MDHEN (CDR1) and SYDVKM (CDR2) are obtained from the germline V gene. TCRbeta CDR3 regions were amplified from genomic DNA by means of the immunoSEQ Assay, a bias-controlled multiplex PCR. Under the source paper's analysis protocol: The number of nucleated cells in each sample was estimated by amplification of reference gene primers within the assay. Sequence reads were collapsed and filtered to measure the absolute abundance of every unique TCRbeta CDR3 rearrangement. For each sample, productive Simpson clonality was calculated as the square root of Simpson's diversity index over productive rearrangements. Imported from immuneACCESS, the table was reduced by TCRdb to in-frame sequences with V and J called. These copies leave out some clones; in studies compared against another copy, an unresolved V gene accounts for under half, and the cause of the remainder is not known. V and J calls plus clone size are reproduced from that table; the DNA served to infer D and trimming. This sample gives roughly 150,000 clones in total; over 80% of them show up just once. Of the sample, more than 4.5% falls within the top ten clones.

On this clone itself: Its antigen is still unknown. Base qualities are not provided; no much larger clone lies one nucleotide away.

Sequences were obtained from PBMCs or T cells enriched from blood (not recorded which). The V and J genes are TRBV28 and TRBJ2-7; TRBD1 aligns with 9 central bases. This TCR was sampled from an older man who had been exposed to COVID-19. The CDR3 protein: CASSLNRDRVYEQYF. The DNA sequence is given as TGTGCCAGCAGCCTTAACCGGGACAGGGTCTACGAGCAGTACTTC.